The rows below give T cell receptor beta chains drawn from one sample of a study of T cells in Graves' hyperthyroidism and ophthalmopathy. TCRdb processed the multiplex PCR reads anew with MiXCR; each CDR3 protein has one entry. The profile shows about 500,000 distinct CDR3 sequences, approximately 49% of them singletons. The sequencing input was peripheral blood or thyroid tissue (not recorded which). These receptors all stem from an adult woman with Graves' disease, either hyperthyroidism or ophthalmopathy (not recorded which). The CDR3 runs from the conserved cysteine through the conserved F or W. The D gene is left open where the match is weak. The listing skips clone size in some rows; elsewhere it reads once, few, many or a size class.

J gene: TRBJ1-3
V gene: TRBV7-6
D gene: NA
clone size: few
CDR3 DNA: TGTGCCAGCAGCTTAGCACAGACAGGCTTCTCTGGAAACACCATATATTTT
CDR3 protein: CASSLAQTGFSGNTIYF

J gene: TRBJ1-1
V gene: TRBV7-2
D gene: NA
clone size: NA
CDR3 DNA: TGTGCCAGCAGCTTAGTTGGGGGCATAACTGAAGCTTTCTTT
CDR3 protein: CASSLVGGITEAFF

J gene: TRBJ2-5
V gene: TRBV9
D gene: NA
clone size: many
CDR3 DNA: TGTGCCAGCAGCGTGAGGGAAGGGGAGACCCAGTACTTC
CDR3 protein: CASSVREGETQYF

J gene: TRBJ2-7
V gene: TRBV7-2
D gene: NA
clone size: many
CDR3 DNA: TGTGCCAGCAGCTTAGCCCCCAGATCCTACGAGCAGTACTTC
CDR3 protein: CASSLAPRSYEQYF

J gene: TRBJ1-2
V gene: TRBV10-2
D gene: TRBD1
clone size: NA
CDR3 DNA: TGCGCCAGCAGTGCACCGGGACAGGCGAACTATGGCTACACCTTC
CDR3 protein: CASSAPGQANYGYTF

J gene: TRBJ2-5
V gene: TRBV7-2
D gene: NA
clone size: NA
CDR3 DNA: TGTGCCAGCAGCCTACAGGGCGGGGAAAAACTGTACTTC
CDR3 protein: CASSLQGGEKLYF

J gene: TRBJ2-5
V gene: TRBV29-1
D gene: TRBD1
clone size: NA
CDR3 DNA: TGCAGCGTAACTTCGGGACAGAACGGCCGCGGAGAGACCCAGTACTTC
CDR3 protein: CSVTSGQNGRGETQYF

J gene: TRBJ1-2
V gene: TRBV11-2
D gene: NA
clone size: NA
CDR3 DNA: TGTGCCAGTGCGGACACTTCCGGGGACGATGGCTACACCTTC
CDR3 protein: CASADTSGDDGYTF

J gene: TRBJ1-2
V gene: TRBV29-1
D gene: TRBD1
clone size: NA
CDR3 DNA: TGCAGCGTTGTTCAGGGGGACCTGATCTATGGCTACACCTTC
CDR3 protein: CSVVQGDLIYGYTF

J gene: TRBJ1-5
V gene: TRBV29-1
D gene: NA
clone size: NA
CDR3 DNA: TGCAGTGCTAGAGGAGCCGGGGGAGGTCAGCCCCAGCATTTT
CDR3 protein: CSARGAGGGQPQHF

J gene: TRBJ2-5
V gene: TRBV20-1
D gene: TRBD1
clone size: NA
CDR3 DNA: TGCAGTGCGACAGGGTCGGACTGGGAGACCCAGTACTTC
CDR3 protein: CSATGSDWETQYF

J gene: TRBJ1-2
V gene: TRBV29-1
D gene: NA
clone size: NA
CDR3 DNA: TGCAGCGTTGATCTGGGGATGATGGACGAGGGCTACACCTTC
CDR3 protein: CSVDLGMMDEGYTF

J gene: TRBJ1-1
V gene: TRBV7-2
D gene: NA
clone size: few
CDR3 DNA: TGTGCCAGCAGCTTACCAGGGCGCACTGAAGCTTTCTTT
CDR3 protein: CASSLPGRTEAFF

J gene: TRBJ2-7
V gene: TRBV29-1
D gene: TRBD1
clone size: many
CDR3 DNA: TGCAGTGCCGGACAGGGTGGGTACGAGCAGTACTTC
CDR3 protein: CSAGQGGYEQYF

J gene: TRBJ1-5
V gene: TRBV15
D gene: NA
clone size: NA
CDR3 DNA: TGTGCCAGCGCCGGGACGGACTACAATCAGCCCCAGCATTTT
CDR3 protein: CASAGTDYNQPQHF

J gene: TRBJ1-4
V gene: TRBV7-2
D gene: NA
clone size: many
CDR3 DNA: TGTGCCAGCAGCTTATGGTCCGGTGAAAAACTGTTTTTT
CDR3 protein: CASSLWSGEKLFF

J gene: TRBJ1-5
V gene: TRBV7-9
D gene: NA
clone size: once
CDR3 DNA: TGTGCCAGCAGCCAAGATGGGACGAATCAGCCCCAGCATTTT
CDR3 protein: CASSQDGTNQPQHF

J gene: TRBJ1-4
V gene: TRBV27
D gene: NA
clone size: NA
CDR3 DNA: TGTGCCAGCAGTTTTCGCCGTGCAACTAATGAAAAACTGTTTTTT
CDR3 protein: CASSFRRATNEKLFF

J gene: TRBJ1-6
V gene: TRBV20-1
D gene: NA
clone size: NA
CDR3 DNA: TGCAGTGCTAGGGCCAGGCAGAATTCACCCCCCCACTTT
CDR3 protein: CSARARQNSPPHF

J gene: TRBJ1-2
V gene: TRBV20-1
D gene: NA
clone size: NA
CDR3 DNA: TGCAGTGCCAGTAGTATAGACGGTCACTATGGCTACACCTTC
CDR3 protein: CSASSIDGHYGYTF

J gene: TRBJ1-6
V gene: TRBV19
D gene: NA
clone size: NA
CDR3 DNA: TGTGCCAGCCGCCAGACAAGCAATAATTCACCCCTCCACTTT
CDR3 protein: CASRQTSNNSPLHF

J gene: TRBJ1-5
V gene: TRBV7-2
D gene: NA
clone size: NA
CDR3 DNA: TGTGCCAGCAGCTTATTGGGAGCCCAAGAGACCCAGCATTTT
CDR3 protein: CASSLLGAQETQHF

J gene: TRBJ2-7
V gene: TRBV13
D gene: NA
clone size: once
CDR3 DNA: TGTGCCAGCAGCCAAGATTCGAGGGTTTACTCCTACGAGCAGTACTTC
CDR3 protein: CASSQDSRVYSYEQYF

J gene: TRBJ2-7
V gene: TRBV20-1
D gene: TRBD2
clone size: NA
CDR3 DNA: TGCAGTGCTTGGAGCGGGAGGCTCTCGAGCGAGCAGCACTTC
CDR3 protein: CSAWSGRLSSEQHF

J gene: TRBJ2-5
V gene: TRBV7-9
D gene: TRBD1
clone size: NA
CDR3 DNA: TGTGCCAGCAGCCACCGGGACAGGAACCCTGAGACCCAGTACTTC
CDR3 protein: CASSHRDRNPETQYF

J gene: TRBJ1-2
V gene: TRBV7-2
D gene: NA
clone size: NA
CDR3 DNA: TGTGTCAGCAGCGGAAAATCGTTCGGCTACGCCTTC
CDR3 protein: CVSSGKSFGYAF

J gene: TRBJ2-7
V gene: TRBV12-3/TRBV12-4
D gene: NA
clone size: many
CDR3 DNA: TGTGCCAGCAGTTTACAGGGCTACCAGCAGTACTTC
CDR3 protein: CASSLQGYQQYF

J gene: TRBJ1-4
V gene: TRBV10-3
D gene: NA
clone size: NA
CDR3 DNA: TGTGCCATCAGTGAGTTGGGGAAAATCGAAAAACTGTTTTTT
CDR3 protein: CAISELGKIEKLFF

J gene: TRBJ1-5
V gene: TRBV2
D gene: TRBD1
clone size: NA
CDR3 DNA: TGTGCCAGCATTGAATACCGGACAGGGGATAGCAATCAGCCCCAGCATTTT
CDR3 protein: CASIEYRTGDSNQPQHF

J gene: TRBJ1-5
V gene: TRBV10-3
D gene: NA
clone size: NA
CDR3 DNA: TGTGCCATCAGGGACCTCGGGGGAGGGCAGCCCCAGCATTTT
CDR3 protein: CAIRDLGGGQPQHF

J gene: TRBJ1-1
V gene: TRBV27
D gene: NA
clone size: NA
CDR3 DNA: TGTGCCAGCAGTTTCCGGGGGAGCACTGAAGCTTTCTTT
CDR3 protein: CASSFRGSTEAFF

J gene: TRBJ1-2
V gene: TRBV9
D gene: NA
clone size: NA
CDR3 DNA: TGTGCCAGCAGTCAAACCATCTATGGCTACACCTTC
CDR3 protein: CASSQTIYGYTF

J gene: TRBJ2-7
V gene: TRBV7-9
D gene: TRBD2
clone size: NA
CDR3 DNA: TGTGCCAGCAGCCGCGGGAGAAACTACGAGCAGTACTTC
CDR3 protein: CASSRGRNYEQYF

J gene: TRBJ2-1
V gene: TRBV7-2
D gene: NA
clone size: few
CDR3 DNA: TGTGCCAGCAGCCCAAGTTCCTACAATGAGCAGTTCTTC
CDR3 protein: CASSPSSYNEQFF

J gene: TRBJ1-2
V gene: TRBV19
D gene: NA
clone size: many
CDR3 DNA: TGTGCCAGTAGTATCTCTCCAGGGGCTGATGGCTACACCTTC
CDR3 protein: CASSISPGADGYTF

J gene: TRBJ1-1
V gene: TRBV20-1
D gene: NA
clone size: many
CDR3 DNA: TGCAGTGCTAGGGATGGAGGGGGTTTGGCTTTCTTT
CDR3 protein: CSARDGGGLAFF

J gene: TRBJ1-5
V gene: TRBV7-8
D gene: NA
clone size: NA
CDR3 DNA: TGTGCCAGCAGCTCTCGGCCCTTGCGGGTTCAGCCCCAGCATTTT
CDR3 protein: CASSSRPLRVQPQHF

J gene: TRBJ1-2
V gene: TRBV3-1
D gene: NA
clone size: NA
CDR3 DNA: TGTGCCAGCAGCCGGGACCCGACCGGCTACACCTTC
CDR3 protein: CASSRDPTGYTF

J gene: TRBJ2-5
V gene: TRBV4-1
D gene: TRBD2
clone size: many
CDR3 DNA: TGCGCCAGCAGCCAAGATCTCGGGACTAGCGGAAAAGAGACCCAGTACTTC
CDR3 protein: CASSQDLGTSGKETQYF

J gene: TRBJ2-5
V gene: TRBV6-4
D gene: NA
clone size: few
CDR3 DNA: TGTGCCAGCAGTGAATCGAGTCTTTCAGGGCCAGAGACCCAGTACTTC
CDR3 protein: CASSESSLSGPETQYF

J gene: TRBJ2-7
V gene: TRBV20-1
D gene: NA
clone size: NA
CDR3 DNA: TGCAGTGCTGGCCCGGGGCTAGAGCAGTACTTC
CDR3 protein: CSAGPGLEQYF

J gene: TRBJ2-7
V gene: TRBV19
D gene: TRBD1
clone size: many
CDR3 DNA: TGTGCCAGTAGTATCGCCAGGGGGTCCTCCTACGAGCAGTACTTC
CDR3 protein: CASSIARGSSYEQYF

J gene: TRBJ2-2
V gene: TRBV29-1
D gene: NA
clone size: NA
CDR3 DNA: TGCAGCGTTGAAACGGGACACTCTTCGACCGGGGAGCTGTTTTTT
CDR3 protein: CSVETGHSSTGELFF

J gene: TRBJ1-1
V gene: TRBV20-1
D gene: NA
clone size: once
CDR3 DNA: TGCAGTGCTAGTCTACAGGTTGGGGCTTTCTTT
CDR3 protein: CSASLQVGAFF

J gene: TRBJ2-7
V gene: TRBV29-1
D gene: TRBD1
clone size: NA
CDR3 DNA: TGCAGCGCGTTCGGGACAGGGCACTCCGAGCAGTACTTC
CDR3 protein: CSAFGTGHSEQYF

J gene: TRBJ2-7
V gene: TRBV10-2
D gene: TRBD1
clone size: once
CDR3 DNA: TGCGCCAGCAGTGCAGACAGGGTCTACGAGCAGTACTTC
CDR3 protein: CASSADRVYEQYF

J gene: TRBJ1-2
V gene: TRBV15
D gene: NA
clone size: NA
CDR3 DNA: TGTGCCACCAGCAGAGATGGTCAGGGCTATGGCTACACCTTC
CDR3 protein: CATSRDGQGYGYTF

J gene: TRBJ1-1
V gene: TRBV4-1
D gene: NA
clone size: few
CDR3 DNA: TGCGCCAGCAGCCAAGAAGGGGCAGGGGCGGGAACTGAAGCTTTCTTT
CDR3 protein: CASSQEGAGAGTEAFF

J gene: TRBJ1-6
V gene: TRBV10-3
D gene: NA
clone size: NA
CDR3 DNA: TGTGCCATCAGTGACAGCCACTATAATTCACCCCTCCACTTT
CDR3 protein: CAISDSHYNSPLHF

J gene: TRBJ1-1
V gene: TRBV20-1
D gene: NA
clone size: many
CDR3 DNA: TGCAGTGCTAGATCTAGGAGGGACCGGGAAGCTTTCTTT
CDR3 protein: CSARSRRDREAFF

J gene: TRBJ2-6
V gene: TRBV18
D gene: NA
clone size: few
CDR3 DNA: TGTGCCAGCTCACCAAACGGATACTCTGGGGCCAACGTCCTGACTTTC
CDR3 protein: CASSPNGYSGANVLTF

J gene: TRBJ1-4
V gene: TRBV6-5
D gene: NA
clone size: NA
CDR3 DNA: TGTGCCAGCAGTTACATCGAGGCCACAACTAATGAAAAACTGTTTTTT
CDR3 protein: CASSYIEATTNEKLFF

J gene: TRBJ1-2
V gene: TRBV3-1
D gene: NA
clone size: NA
CDR3 DNA: TGTGCCAGCAGCCAAGGGGACCTCTATGGCTACACCTTC
CDR3 protein: CASSQGDLYGYTF

J gene: TRBJ1-4
V gene: TRBV7-2
D gene: TRBD1
clone size: NA
CDR3 DNA: TGTGCCAGCAGCTTTGACAGGGGAAAAGAAAAACTGTTTTTT
CDR3 protein: CASSFDRGKEKLFF

J gene: TRBJ2-7
V gene: TRBV29-1
D gene: NA
clone size: NA
CDR3 DNA: TGCAGCGTTGCAGGCGTGTCAGGGAGCTACGAGCAGTACTTC
CDR3 protein: CSVAGVSGSYEQYF

J gene: TRBJ2-1
V gene: TRBV7-8
D gene: TRBD2
clone size: NA
CDR3 DNA: TGTGCCAGCAGCCAAGGAGGGACGGGGTTCGGGAGGGAGCAGTTCTTC
CDR3 protein: CASSQGGTGFGREQFF

J gene: TRBJ1-5
V gene: TRBV6-2/TRBV6-3
D gene: NA
clone size: many
CDR3 DNA: TGTGCCAGCCACACTCAGGGTCTGGGGCAGCCCCAGCATTTT
CDR3 protein: CASHTQGLGQPQHF

J gene: TRBJ1-1
V gene: TRBV9
D gene: NA
clone size: once
CDR3 DNA: TGTGCCAGCAGCGTAGTAGGGCCGAACACTGAAGCTTTCTTT
CDR3 protein: CASSVVGPNTEAFF